This T cell receptor (beta chain) was documented in a study of cytomegalovirus exposure and HLA in healthy donors. The study's findings and limits: Serostatus for CMV was the only available immune exposure information. Clonal expansion was found to be greater in HLA-associated TCR beta chains than in equally common others in a later analysis. Most sequenced TCRs were rare (though some public TCRs occurred in many donors).

In regard to this clone: Its antigen is unidentified.

A multiplex PCR was run with 60 Vbeta primers and 13 Jbeta primers. The method was immunoSEQ multiplex PCR; TCRdb's version includes in-frame clones alone and lacks a portion of them. The table has roughly 160,000 clones, roughly 80% seen once; the top ten hold 2.4%. Germline V gene lookup returns CDR1 MGHRA and CDR2 YSYEKL. The CDR3 has 14 residues. V was pared by 1 base and J by 1 base, with 6 bases between. The material sequenced was PBMCs. The rearrangement links TRBV4-1 to TRBJ2-3; D is undetermined. The sequence derives from a male donor in good health and CMV-seronegative. As DNA, the CDR3 is TGCGCCAGCAGCCAAGCCCGAGGCACAGATACGCAGTATTTT. Translation: CASSQARGTDTQYF.